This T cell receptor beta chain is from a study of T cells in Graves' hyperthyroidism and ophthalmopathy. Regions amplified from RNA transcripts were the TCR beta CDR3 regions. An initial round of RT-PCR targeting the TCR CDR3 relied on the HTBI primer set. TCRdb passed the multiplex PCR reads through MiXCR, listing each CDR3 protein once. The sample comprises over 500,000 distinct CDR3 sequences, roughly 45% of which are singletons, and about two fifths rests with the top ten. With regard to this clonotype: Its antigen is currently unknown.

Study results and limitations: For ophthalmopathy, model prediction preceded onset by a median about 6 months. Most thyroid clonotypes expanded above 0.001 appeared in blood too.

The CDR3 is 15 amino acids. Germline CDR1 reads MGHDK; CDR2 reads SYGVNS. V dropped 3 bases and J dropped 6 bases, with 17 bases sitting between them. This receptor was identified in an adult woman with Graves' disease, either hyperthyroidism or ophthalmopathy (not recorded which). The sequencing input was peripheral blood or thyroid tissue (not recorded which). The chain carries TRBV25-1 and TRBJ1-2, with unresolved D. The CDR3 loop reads CASSDEGIRLNGYTF. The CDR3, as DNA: TGTGCCAGCAGTGATGAAGGGATCAGACTAAATGGCTACACCTTC.